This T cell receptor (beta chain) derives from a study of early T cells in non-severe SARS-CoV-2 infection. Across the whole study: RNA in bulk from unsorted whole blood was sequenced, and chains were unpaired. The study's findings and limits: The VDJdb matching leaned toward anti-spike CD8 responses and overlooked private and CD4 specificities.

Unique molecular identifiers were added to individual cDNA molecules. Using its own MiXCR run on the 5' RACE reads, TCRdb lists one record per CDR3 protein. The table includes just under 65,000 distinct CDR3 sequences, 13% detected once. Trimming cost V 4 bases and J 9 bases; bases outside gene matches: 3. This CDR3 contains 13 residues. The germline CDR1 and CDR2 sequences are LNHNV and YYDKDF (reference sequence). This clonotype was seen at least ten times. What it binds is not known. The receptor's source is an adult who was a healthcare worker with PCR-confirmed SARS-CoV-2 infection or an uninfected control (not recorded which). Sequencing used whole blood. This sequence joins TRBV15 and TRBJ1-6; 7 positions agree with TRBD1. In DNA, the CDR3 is TGTGCCACCAGCACAAACAGGGGTTCACCCCTCCACTTT. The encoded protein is CATSTNRGSPLHF.